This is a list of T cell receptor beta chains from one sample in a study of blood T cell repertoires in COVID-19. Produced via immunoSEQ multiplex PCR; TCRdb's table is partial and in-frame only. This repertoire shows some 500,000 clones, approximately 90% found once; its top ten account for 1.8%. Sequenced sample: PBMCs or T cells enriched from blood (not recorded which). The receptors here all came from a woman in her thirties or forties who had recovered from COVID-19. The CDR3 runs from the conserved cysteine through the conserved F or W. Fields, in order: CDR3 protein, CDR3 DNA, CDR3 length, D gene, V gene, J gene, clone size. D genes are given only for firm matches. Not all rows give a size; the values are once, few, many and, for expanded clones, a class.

CDR3aa: CAWSGLMKGLHSYNEQFF; CDR3nt: TGTGCCTGGAGTGGTTTGATGAAGGGACTCCACTCCTACAATGAGCAGTTCTTC; len: 18; d_gene: .; v_gene: TRBV30; j_gene: TRBJ2-1; abundance: few
CDR3aa: CSASDRINTEAFF; CDR3nt: TGCAGTGCTAGTGACAGGATCAACACTGAAGCTTTCTTT; len: 13; d_gene: .; v_gene: TRBV20-1; j_gene: TRBJ1-1; abundance: .
CDR3aa: CSAGTSGQETQYF; CDR3nt: TGCAGCGCCGGGACTAGCGGCCAAGAGACCCAGTACTTC; len: 13; d_gene: TRBD2; v_gene: TRBV29-1; j_gene: TRBJ2-5; abundance: .
CDR3aa: CASSQTSGDQETQYF; CDR3nt: TGTGCCAGCAGCCAAACTAGCGGAGACCAAGAGACCCAGTACTTC; len: 15; d_gene: TRBD2; v_gene: TRBV3-1/TRBV3-2; j_gene: TRBJ2-5; abundance: .
CDR3aa: CASSVAAGRETQYF; CDR3nt: TGTGCCAGCAGCGTAGCGGCAGGGCGAGAGACCCAGTACTTC; len: 14; d_gene: .; v_gene: TRBV9; j_gene: TRBJ2-5; abundance: .
CDR3aa: CASSLPGYGYTF; CDR3nt: TGTGCCAGCAGCTTACCCGGCTATGGCTACACCTTC; len: 12; d_gene: .; v_gene: TRBV11-1; j_gene: TRBJ1-2; abundance: .
CDR3aa: CASSEVRAGINEQYF; CDR3nt: TGCGCCAGCAGTGAGGTCCGGGCAGGGATAAACGAGCAGTACTTC; len: 15; d_gene: .; v_gene: TRBV10-1; j_gene: TRBJ2-7; abundance: .
CDR3aa: CATSSRVPGQTFNEKLFF; CDR3nt: TGTGCCACCAGCAGTCGAGTTCCGGGACAGACCTTTAATGAAAAACTGTTTTTT; len: 18; d_gene: TRBD1; v_gene: TRBV15; j_gene: TRBJ1-4; abundance: .
CDR3aa: CASSYSSQGAYEQYF; CDR3nt: TGTGCCAGCAGTTACTCATCCCAGGGTGCCTACGAGCAGTACTTC; len: 15; d_gene: .; v_gene: TRBV6-5; j_gene: TRBJ2-7; abundance: .
CDR3aa: CASSDLSALPPDTQYF; CDR3nt: TGTGCCAGCAGTGATCTTAGCGCTTTACCCCCAGATACGCAGTATTTT; len: 16; d_gene: .; v_gene: TRBV6-2/TRBV6-3; j_gene: TRBJ2-3; abundance: .
CDR3aa: CASSPLRTGLGSPLHF; CDR3nt: TGTGCCAGCAGCCCGTTACGAACAGGGTTGGGATCACCCCTCCACTTT; len: 16; d_gene: .; v_gene: TRBV14; j_gene: TRBJ1-6; abundance: .
CDR3aa: CASSSRLAGVNEQFF; CDR3nt: TGTGCCAGCAGCTCCCGACTAGCGGGAGTCAATGAGCAGTTCTTC; len: 15; d_gene: TRBD2; v_gene: TRBV7-9; j_gene: TRBJ2-1; abundance: .
CDR3aa: CSASRLRVMNTEAFF; CDR3nt: TGCAGTGCTAGTAGACTGAGGGTGATGAACACTGAAGCTTTCTTT; len: 15; d_gene: .; v_gene: TRBV20-1; j_gene: TRBJ1-1; abundance: .
CDR3aa: CASSLLTSSTDTQYF; CDR3nt: TGTGCCAGCAGCTTACTAACTAGCAGCACAGATACGCAGTATTTT; len: 15; d_gene: .; v_gene: TRBV5-6; j_gene: TRBJ2-3; abundance: .
CDR3aa: CASSLESQGIETQYF; CDR3nt: TGTGCCAGCAGCTTAGAAAGTCAGGGTATTGAGACCCAGTACTTC; len: 15; d_gene: .; v_gene: TRBV7-2; j_gene: TRBJ2-5; abundance: few
CDR3aa: CATSRGGQGFGLGYTF; CDR3nt: TGTGCCACCAGCAGAGGGGGACAGGGTTTTGGGCTTGGCTACACCTTC; len: 16; d_gene: TRBD1; v_gene: TRBV15; j_gene: TRBJ1-2; abundance: .
CDR3aa: CASSYSSSYEQYF; CDR3nt: TGTGCCAGCTCTTACTCAAGCTCCTACGAGCAGTACTTC; len: 13; d_gene: .; v_gene: TRBV27; j_gene: TRBJ2-7; abundance: .
CDR3aa: CASSLAGIEGQYF; CDR3nt: TGTGCCAGCAGCTTGGCCGGGATAGAGGGGCAGTACTTC; len: 13; d_gene: .; v_gene: TRBV5-4; j_gene: TRBJ2-7; abundance: .
CDR3aa: CASSTRQPPLTEAFF; CDR3nt: TGTGCCAGTAGTACAAGACAGCCACCTCTAACTGAAGCTTTCTTT; len: 15; d_gene: .; v_gene: TRBV19; j_gene: TRBJ1-1; abundance: .
CDR3aa: CASSIRQGYQPQHF; CDR3nt: TGTGCCAGCAGTATCCGACAGGGCTATCAGCCCCAGCATTTT; len: 14; d_gene: TRBD1; v_gene: TRBV28; j_gene: TRBJ1-5; abundance: .
CDR3aa: CASSVTGLHSTDTQYF; CDR3nt: TGTGCCAGCAGCGTGACGGGACTCCATAGCACAGATACGCAGTATTTT; len: 16; d_gene: .; v_gene: TRBV9; j_gene: TRBJ2-3; abundance: .
CDR3aa: CASRAQLASETQYF; CDR3nt: TGCGCCAGCAGGGCCCAACTAGCGTCGGAGACCCAGTACTTC; len: 14; d_gene: TRBD2; v_gene: TRBV10-2; j_gene: TRBJ2-5; abundance: .
CDR3aa: CASSLERGYGYTF; CDR3nt: TGTGCCAGCAGCTTAGAAAGGGGTTATGGCTACACCTTC; len: 13; d_gene: .; v_gene: TRBV11-2; j_gene: TRBJ1-2; abundance: .
CDR3aa: CASTSHAGFSSYEQYF; CDR3nt: TGTGCCAGCACCAGCCATGCGGGCTTCAGCTCCTACGAGCAGTACTTC; len: 16; d_gene: .; v_gene: TRBV27; j_gene: TRBJ2-7; abundance: .
CDR3aa: CASSTRTGLGGTEAFF; CDR3nt: TGTGCCAGCAGCACCCGGACAGGTCTAGGGGGAACTGAAGCTTTCTTT; len: 16; d_gene: TRBD1; v_gene: TRBV7-8; j_gene: TRBJ1-1; abundance: .
CDR3aa: CASSVQGSYGYTF; CDR3nt: TGTGCCAGCAGTGTACAGGGGAGCTATGGCTACACCTTC; len: 13; d_gene: TRBD1; v_gene: TRBV27; j_gene: TRBJ1-2; abundance: .
CDR3aa: CASTDKLTDTQYF; CDR3nt: TGTGCCAGCACGGACAAACTCACAGATACGCAGTATTTT; len: 13; d_gene: .; v_gene: TRBV6-5; j_gene: TRBJ2-3; abundance: once
CDR3aa: CASSDLSADTQYF; CDR3nt: TGTGCCAGCAGTGACCTTAGCGCAGATACGCAGTATTTT; len: 13; d_gene: .; v_gene: TRBV2; j_gene: TRBJ2-3; abundance: .
CDR3aa: CASSLDRETSGYTF; CDR3nt: TGTGCCAGCAGCTTGGACAGGGAAACCAGCGGCTACACCTTC; len: 14; d_gene: .; v_gene: TRBV5-4; j_gene: TRBJ1-2; abundance: .
CDR3aa: CASSPNQRTASGNTIYF; CDR3nt: TGTGCCAGCAGTCCCAACCAACGGACAGCCTCTGGAAACACCATATATTTT; len: 17; d_gene: .; v_gene: TRBV6-6; j_gene: TRBJ1-3; abundance: few
CDR3aa: CASSQRNRSGSPLHF; CDR3nt: TGCGCCAGCAGCCAACGAAACAGGTCCGGTTCACCCCTCCACTTT; len: 15; d_gene: .; v_gene: TRBV4-3; j_gene: TRBJ1-6; abundance: .
CDR3aa: CSASLRTDEQYF; CDR3nt: TGCAGTGCTAGTTTGCGGACAGACGAGCAGTACTTC; len: 12; d_gene: .; v_gene: TRBV20-1; j_gene: TRBJ2-7; abundance: .
CDR3aa: CASSIGRALPDTQYF; CDR3nt: TGTGCCAGTAGTATAGGCAGAGCACTACCAGATACGCAGTATTTT; len: 15; d_gene: .; v_gene: TRBV19; j_gene: TRBJ2-3; abundance: .
CDR3aa: CSAQTGLPDTEAFF; CDR3nt: TGCAGCGCCCAGACAGGGTTACCCGACACTGAAGCTTTCTTT; len: 14; d_gene: TRBD1; v_gene: TRBV29-1; j_gene: TRBJ1-1; abundance: .
CDR3aa: CASSVQGNTEAFF; CDR3nt: TGTGCCAGCAGTGTGCAGGGGAACACTGAAGCTTTCTTT; len: 13; d_gene: .; v_gene: TRBV27; j_gene: TRBJ1-1; abundance: .
CDR3aa: CASSKHLQKETQYF; CDR3nt: TGTGCCAGCTCTAAGCACCTCCAAAAAGAGACCCAGTACTTC; len: 14; d_gene: .; v_gene: TRBV6-5; j_gene: TRBJ2-5; abundance: .
CDR3aa: CASSTQGDTEAFF; CDR3nt: TGTGCCAGCAGTACACAGGGAGACACTGAAGCTTTCTTT; len: 13; d_gene: .; v_gene: TRBV2; j_gene: TRBJ1-1; abundance: .
CDR3aa: CASSLAPGLAGVGETQYF; CDR3nt: TGTGCCAGCAGCTTAGCACCGGGACTAGCGGGAGTTGGAGAGACCCAGTACTTC; len: 18; d_gene: TRBD2; v_gene: TRBV7-2; j_gene: TRBJ2-5; abundance: once
CDR3aa: CASSQDSGVGLNNEQFF; CDR3nt: TGTGCCAGCAGCCAAGACTCCGGTGTCGGACTAAACAATGAGCAGTTCTTC; len: 17; d_gene: .; v_gene: TRBV3-1/TRBV3-2; j_gene: TRBJ2-1; abundance: .
CDR3aa: CASSAFGTGVGGSEAFF; CDR3nt: TGTGCCAGCAGTGCGTTTGGAACAGGGGTGGGTGGCTCTGAAGCTTTCTTT; len: 17; d_gene: TRBD1; v_gene: TRBV2; j_gene: TRBJ1-1; abundance: .
CDR3aa: CASSYLLAGRHHRTDTQYF; CDR3nt: TGTGCCAGCAGCTATCTCCTAGCGGGGAGACACCACCGCACAGATACGCAGTATTTT; len: 19; d_gene: TRBD2; v_gene: TRBV7-2; j_gene: TRBJ2-3; abundance: .
CDR3aa: CAISEYTGGTEAFF; CDR3nt: TGTGCCATCAGTGAATATACAGGGGGCACTGAAGCTTTCTTT; len: 14; d_gene: TRBD1; v_gene: TRBV10-3; j_gene: TRBJ1-1; abundance: .